The rows below give T cell receptor beta chains drawn from one sample of a study of response to subunit inactivated influenza vaccine. MiXCR, applied by TCRdb to the RT-PCR reads, yields one record per CDR3 protein. The sample includes 450,000 to 600,000 distinct CDR3 sequences, approximately 7.7% of them seen just once. Sample: PBMCs from blood, taken roughly 24 months after vaccination. The origin of the receptors is a man between 50 and 69 years old who received an inactivated influenza vaccine. Each CDR3 is given with its conserved first and last residue. The order of the fields is clone size, V gene, D gene, J gene, CDR3 DNA, CDR3 protein. D genes are given only for firm matches. The size of a clone is reported for some rows only, either as once, few or many, or as a class for expanded clones.

>NA|TRBV5-5|TRBD2|TRBJ2-1
TGTGCCAGCAGCTTGGCCCTGCGGGGGGGGACCTACAATGAGCAGTTCTTC
CASSLALRGGTYNEQFF
>NA|TRBV5-1|TRBD1|TRBJ2-3
TGCGCCAGCAGCAAGGGACAGGGAGGGGGAGATACGCAGTATTTT
CASSKGQGGGDTQYF
>NA|TRBV20-1|TRBD2|TRBJ2-5
TGCAGTGCCAGAAGGACTAGCGGAAACCAAGAGACCCAGTACTTC
CSARRTSGNQETQYF
>NA|TRBV4-1|NA|TRBJ2-1
TGCGCCAGCAGCCAACTTATTGGGAAAAGGGGGGGCCCCTACAATGAGCAGTTCTTC
CASSQLIGKRGGPYNEQFF
>many|TRBV20-1|NA|TRBJ2-2
TGCAGTGCTATGAAGGACCACCAAACCGGGGAGCTGTTTTTT
CSAMKDHQTGELFF
>NA|TRBV9|NA|TRBJ2-3
TGTGCCAGCAGCGTTGAAGCGGGTATCCCAGATACGCAGTATTTT
CASSVEAGIPDTQYF
>many|TRBV10-3|TRBD2|TRBJ2-2
TGTGCCACCACAGACCGAGCGGGGGCGAACACCGGGGAGCTGTTTTTT
CATTDRAGANTGELFF
>NA|TRBV6-5|TRBD1|TRBJ1-6
TGTGCCAGCAGTTTGGGGGACAGGGTCATAAATTCACCCCTCCACTTT
CASSLGDRVINSPLHF
>many|TRBV3-1|TRBD2|TRBJ2-1
TGTGCCAGCAGCCAAGCGGCGCTAGCGGGCTCCTACAATGAGCAGTTCTTC
CASSQAALAGSYNEQFF
>NA|TRBV9|TRBD1|TRBJ1-2
TGTGCCAGCAGCTTCCGGGACAGGGAGGGCTACACCTTC
CASSFRDREGYTF
>many|TRBV20-1|NA|TRBJ1-5
TGCAGTGCCTCGCCTCCGCAGGGTAGACAGCCCCAGCATTTT
CSASPPQGRQPQHF